This T cell receptor (beta chain) was retrieved from a study of PD-1 blockade in classical Hodgkin lymphoma. The CDR3 totals 15 residues. Germline V gene lookup returns CDR1 SGHRS and CDR2 YFSETQ. Trimming removed 4 bases from V and 5 bases from J; junction bases left unmatched: 6. All trial patients relapsed after autologous stem cell transplantation. Only in-frame clones appear in the TCRdb table, and some are missing; sequencing was by immunoSEQ multiplex PCR. In the table there are approximately 50,000 clones, 88% of which are singletons. This specimen was peripheral blood mononuclear cells (PBMCs), taken before the second cycle of nivolumab. The TCR sequence derives from a human donor with classical Hodgkin lymphoma. The V call is TRBV5-1, the J call TRBJ1-6, with 7 bases lining up with TRBD1. The DNA of the CDR3 is TGCGCCAGCAGCCTGGGGACAGTCAATAATTCACCCCTCCACTTT. It encodes CASSLGTVNNSPLHF.